The entry below describes one TCR beta chain. This record comes from a study of blood T cell repertoires in COVID-19. Across the whole study: The United States, Italy and Spain supplied acute and convalescent COVID-19 samples. PBMCs, B-cell-depleted T cells, or T cells provided the cDNA or gDNA that made up the material.

The CDR3 is 13 amino acids. Per germline, CDR1 SNHLY and CDR2 FYNNEI. The J segment lost 3 bases and the V segment lost 8 bases, leaving 6 bases of the junction unmatched. As handled by the study authors: The authors estimated nucleated cell counts from reference gene primer amplification. Only in-frame clones appear in the TCRdb table, and some are missing; sequencing was by immunoSEQ multiplex PCR. V and J calls and clone size follow that table, whereas D and trimming were derived from the DNA. The sample has 90,000 to 150,000 clones; roughly 80% are singletons. The chain is built from TRBV2 and TRBJ2-5; 7 bases are a match to TRBD1. Sequences were obtained from peripheral blood. The sequence came from a man aged 45-65 years with acute or convalescent COVID-19. The CDR3 loop reads CASLRDREETQYF. In DNA, the CDR3 is TGTGCCAGCCTCCGGGACAGAGAAGAGACCCAGTACTTC. Filled out from reference TRBV2 and TRBJ2-5, the complete variable domain reads EPEVTQTPSHQVTQMGQEVILRCVPISNHLYFYWYRQILGQKVEFLVSFYNNEISEKSEIFDDQFSVERPDGSNFTLKIRSTKLEDSAMYFCASLRDREETQYFGPGTRLLVL.